This TCR beta chain was identified in a study of T cells in women clearing cervical HPV infection. Study-level information: Blood came at first lesion visit for cases, post-clearance for controls.

Some clones are missing from TCRdb's copy, which holds only in-frame ones; the method was immunoSEQ multiplex PCR. This repertoire includes around 30,000 clones. Prevalent HPV16 infections were excluded; only incident single HPV16 infections included. HPV was found by MY09/MY11 PCR and dot-blot genotyping. Study results and caveats: Repertoire richness, not evenness, was significantly elevated in CIN3+ cases versus controls.

The CDR3 sequence is 15 residues long. Per the germline V gene, CDR1 is SGHRS and CDR2 is YFSETQ. Concerning this clone: Its antigen remains unidentified. The read terminates 3 residues ahead of where the CDR3 ends, so the germline J gene completes it.

The V gene is TRBV5-1, the J gene TRBJ2-2, with 8 positions matching TRBD1. Sequencing was carried out using blood buffy coat. The origin of this receptor is a woman aged 18-70 years with a cervical HPV16 infection that either progressed to CIN3+ or cleared (not recorded which). The covered CDR3 bases are TGCGCCAGCAGCTCCGGACAGGGAAGTGGGTCACCG. This encodes CASSSGQGSGSP. The whole CDR3 sequence is CASSSGQGSGSPLFF.